Listed below are T cell receptor beta chains from one sample, sequenced in a study of blood T cells in healthy people across ages. TCRdb used MiXCR to reprocess the 5' RACE reads, holding one entry per CDR3 protein. This table has 650,000 to 800,000 distinct CDR3 sequences, 40% to 65% appearing once. The sequenced material came from blood. These receptors all stem from a woman aged 80 or over in good health. Both conserved end residues are part of each CDR3. D genes are given only for firm matches. Only some rows state a clone size, as once, few, many or a class for expanded clones.

TRBV10-3	many	TRBD2	TRBJ2-7	CATKIGGSSYEQYF	TGTGCCACCAAAATCGGCGGGAGCTCCTACGAGCAGTACTTC
TRBV5-1	-	TRBD1	TRBJ1-1	CASSSPSTGATAEAFF	TGCGCCAGCAGCTCTCCGAGTACAGGGGCTACGGCTGAAGCTTTCTTT
TRBV7-9	-	-	TRBJ2-7	CASSLAGVRDEQYF	TGTGCCAGCAGCTTAGCGGGAGTTCGCGACGAGCAGTACTTC
TRBV29-1	-	TRBD1	TRBJ1-2	CSTDRENYYGYTF	TGCAGCACCGACAGGGAAAACTATTATGGCTACACCTTC
TRBV29-1	-	-	TRBJ2-5	CSVEIIGAETQYF	TGCAGCGTTGAAATTATTGGGGCGGAGACCCAGTACTTC
TRBV10-1	few	-	TRBJ2-1	CASSPLVGAENEQFF	TGCGCCAGCAGTCCCCTTGTGGGAGCGGAGAATGAGCAGTTCTTC
TRBV20-1	few	-	TRBJ1-2	CSASRAGYGYTF	TGCAGTGCTAGTAGGGCAGGGTATGGCTACACCTTC
TRBV12-3/TRBV12-4	-	-	TRBJ2-2	CASRPQDLANTGELFF	TGTGCCAGCAGACCACAGGACCTCGCGAACACCGGGGAGCTGTTTTTT
TRBV7-2	-	TRBD1	TRBJ1-3	CASSDRAGNTIYF	TGTGCCAGCAGCGACAGGGCAGGAAACACCATATATTTT
TRBV27	-	TRBD1	TRBJ1-2	CASSTNQGADGYTF	TGTGCCAGCAGTACGAATCAGGGGGCGGATGGCTACACCTTC
TRBV28	-	-	TRBJ2-4	CASSFPRALQYF	TGTGCCAGCAGTTTCCCCCGAGCCCTTCAGTACTTC
TRBV24-1	few	-	TRBJ2-7	CATSDTDRIHEQYF	TGTGCCACCAGTGACACGGACAGAATCCACGAGCAGTACTTC
TRBV13	-	-	TRBJ2-2	CASSLEFEAVGELFF	TGTGCCAGCAGCTTAGAGTTTGAAGCAGTCGGGGAGCTGTTTTTT
TRBV9	many	TRBD1	TRBJ1-1	CASSVAPLGQGMTFF	TGTGCCAGCAGCGTTGCCCCATTAGGACAGGGGATGACTTTCTTT
TRBV29-1	many	-	TRBJ1-2	CSSARGGDGYTF	TGCAGCTCCGCTAGAGGCGGGGATGGCTACACCTTC
TRBV7-3	-	-	TRBJ2-2	CASSPPSAPTGELFF	TGTGCCAGCAGTCCCCCTAGCGCCCCGACCGGGGAGCTGTTTTTT
TRBV6-1	-	TRBD1	TRBJ1-1	CASSEKAGGSTEAFF	TGTGCCAGCAGTGAAAAGGCAGGGGGCTCCACTGAAGCTTTCTTT
TRBV7-9	-	TRBD1	TRBJ1-2	CASSLSGQGDGYTF	TGTGCCAGCAGCTTATCGGGACAGGGGGATGGCTACACCTTC
TRBV7-9	many	-	TRBJ2-3	CASSLGRADTQYF	TGTGCCAGCAGCCTTGGAAGGGCTGATACGCAGTATTTT
TRBV7-9	-	TRBD1	TRBJ1-1	CASSLGTGRFMNTEAFF	TGTGCCAGCAGCTTAGGGACAGGGAGATTCATGAACACTGAAGCTTTCTTT
TRBV20-1	once	-	TRBJ1-4	CSARVGTGNGKLFF	TGCAGTGCTAGAGTCGGAACAGGGAATGGAAAACTGTTTTTT
TRBV12-3/TRBV12-4	few	-	TRBJ1-1	CASSFQLWSEAFF	TGTGCCAGCAGTTTTCAGTTGTGGTCTGAAGCTTTCTTT
TRBV6-5	-	-	TRBJ1-3	CASSYESSGNTIYF	TGTGCCAGCAGTTACGAGAGCTCTGGAAACACCATATATTTT
TRBV20-1	-	-	TRBJ2-1	CSARAEGRGSYNEQFF	TGCAGTGCTAGAGCGGAGGGGCGAGGGTCCTACAATGAGCAGTTCTTC
TRBV20-1	-	-	TRBJ2-1	CSANFYEQFF	TGCAGTGCTAACTTCTATGAGCAGTTCTTC
TRBV6-5	many	-	TRBJ2-5	CASSYSMLQETQYF	TGTGCCAGCAGTTACTCGATGCTCCAAGAGACCCAGTACTTC
TRBV20-1	-	TRBD2	TRBJ2-3	CSAAPLAGGRDTQYF	TGCAGTGCTGCTCCTCTAGCGGGGGGTCGAGATACGCAGTATTTT
TRBV7-7	-	-	TRBJ2-5	CASSLGLGASETQYF	TGTGCTAGCAGCTTAGGTTTGGGGGCATCGGAGACCCAGTACTTC
TRBV10-3	-	-	TRBJ1-5	CAISEGSNQPQHF	TGTGCCATCAGTGAGGGTAGCAATCAGCCCCAGCATTTT
TRBV9	few	-	TRBJ2-2	CASSPRQGTSHNTGELFF	TGTGCCAGCAGCCCTCGACAGGGGACTAGCCATAACACCGGGGAGCTGTTTTTT